The sequence of this TCR beta chain was determined in a study of blood T cell repertoires in COVID-19. In the study overall: From T cells, B-cell-depleted T cells, or PBMCs came the material, which was cDNA or gDNA.

The Seattle site enrolled patients during active infection and followed them longitudinally. This clone was found once. Original processing notes: Amplification from reference gene primers served as the basis for estimated nucleated cell counts. Sequencing used immunoSEQ multiplex PCR; TCRdb keeps in-frame clones, though not all of them. Clone size and the V and J calls come from that table; the DNA yielded D and trimming. Of some 73,000 clones in the sample, roughly 85% were seen once. The CDR3 extends over 16 amino acids. V shed 6 bases and J 3 bases; nucleotides not matched to a gene: 3. Germline V CDR1 and CDR2: LNHDA, SQIVND (reference sequence).

The sequenced sample consisted of peripheral blood. The rearrangement uses TRBV19 and TRBJ2-1; 15 nucleotides align to TRBD2. The clonotype originates from a middle-aged man with COVID-19, enrolled during active disease. Written as DNA, the CDR3 is TGTGCCAGTAGCGGACTAGCGGGAGGGGGCTACAATGAGCAGTTCTTC. Translated: CASSGLAGGGYNEQFF.